The present entry profiles one T cell receptor beta chain with its context. Its antigen is unidentified. The sample belongs to a study of OX40 agonist ivuxolimab in advanced cancers. Study results and limitations: On average, a greater number of expanded clones characterised CD8+ T cells relative to CD4+. Individuals who were partial responders at 0.1-3.0 mg/kg had clonal expansion that ranked among the lowest. Also showing low normalized T-cell clonal expansion were some of the nonresponders.

The method was immunoSEQ multiplex PCR; TCRdb's version includes in-frame clones alone and lacks a portion of them. Seen here are about 36,000 clones, approximately 80% observed once, and the top ten hold 8.5% to 14%. Trimming left V 0 bases short and J 5 bases short, with 11 bases between. CDR3 size: 14 residues. Germline-derived CDR1 and CDR2 are SGDLS and YYNGEE. This chain uses TRBV9 with TRBJ1-1; perhaps TRBD1 as D (5 bases). The sequencing used CD4+ or CD8+ T cells sorted from blood, collected in a trial of the OX40 agonist ivuxolimab. The source is an adult with an advanced solid tumor such as melanoma, head and neck, liver or kidney cancer. The CDR3, as DNA: TGTGCCAGCAGCGTAGGGTCGGGGCTAACTGAAGCTTTCTTT. It specifies CASSVGSGLTEAFF. Filled out from reference TRBV9 and TRBJ1-1, the complete variable domain reads DSGVTQTPKHLITATGQRVTLRCSPRSGDLSVYWYQQSLDQGLQFLIQYYNGEERAKGNILERFSAQQFPDLHSELNLSSLELGDSALYFCASSVGSGLTEAFFGQGTRLTVV.